This T cell receptor beta chain was sequenced during a study of T cell repertoires in cytomegalovirus infection. Study information: HLA-B-restricted CMV epitopes that are well studied were used alongside recently identified HLA-C-restricted ones. Evidence of both CMV infection and a matching HLA type came from public TCR beta signatures.

The CDR3 consists of 15 residues. Trimming took 2 bases from V and 6 from J; bases not matched to a gene: 7. Per the germline V gene, CDR1 is MNHNY and CDR2 is SVGAGI (reference sequence). TCRdb analysed the reads with MiXCR anew, one entry per CDR3 protein. The repertoire includes roughly 170,000 distinct CDR3 sequences, 20% to 25% of them detected once, and about 25% sits in the top ten. Concerning this clonotype: No antigen is known for it.

Study findings and constraints: Dominating the ex vivo response were TCR beta clonotypes that were CMV-specific and HLA-C-restricted.

This sequence originates from a human donor in good health (CMV status not recorded). Some clones in this sample may be carry-over from other donors' samples. Here the sequenced sample was CD8+ T cells from cultured PBMCs, taken from culture after CMV antigen stimulation. The genes are TRBV6-6 and TRBJ2-1; 7 bases map to TRBD1. CDR3 coding DNA: TGTGCCAGCAGTTACGGACAGGTCTCGTCCAATGAGCAGTTCTTC. Protein: CASSYGQVSSNEQFF.